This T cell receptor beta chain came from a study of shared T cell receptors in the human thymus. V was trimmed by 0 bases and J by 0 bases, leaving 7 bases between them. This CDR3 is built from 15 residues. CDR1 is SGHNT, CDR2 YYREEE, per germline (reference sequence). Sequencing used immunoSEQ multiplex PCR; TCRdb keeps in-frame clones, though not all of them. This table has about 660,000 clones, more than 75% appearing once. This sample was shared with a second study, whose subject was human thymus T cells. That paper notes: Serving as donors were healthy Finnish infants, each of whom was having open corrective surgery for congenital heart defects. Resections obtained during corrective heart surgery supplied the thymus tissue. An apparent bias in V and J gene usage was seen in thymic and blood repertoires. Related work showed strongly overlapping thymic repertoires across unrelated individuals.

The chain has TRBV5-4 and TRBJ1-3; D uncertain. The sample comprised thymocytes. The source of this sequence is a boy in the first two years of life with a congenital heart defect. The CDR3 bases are TGTGCCAGCAGCTTGGGGCAGGCCTCTGGAAACACCATATATTTT. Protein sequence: CASSLGQASGNTIYF.